Each of the 21 T cell receptor beta chains below was sequenced from the same sample in a study of blood T cell repertoires in COVID-19. Here immunoSEQ multiplex PCR was the method, and the copy in TCRdb shows in-frame clones only, minus some. The sample holds some 50,000 clones, about 90% seen once. Sequencing input: peripheral blood. These receptors were collected from a human donor in a cohort sampled during active COVID-19.

The chain couples TRBV7-7 to TRBJ2-3; tentative D call: TRBD2 (5 bases). Germline CDR1 reads SSHAT; CDR2 reads FNYEAQ (reference sequence). The ends were cut back, 5 bases at V and 0 bases at J, with 12 bases in the middle. The CDR3 covers 15 residues. The CDR3 DNA reads TGTGCCAGCAGCCTGGACTCGGCCAGCACAGATACGCAGTATTTT. It specifies CASSLDSASTDTQYF.

The chain carries TRBV19 and TRBJ1-5; weak D call: TRBD1 (6 bases). V was clipped by 5 bases and J by 2 bases, with 13 bases between them. Germline values: CDR1 LNHDA, CDR2 SQIVND (reference sequence). There are 15 residues in the CDR3. Here the CDR3 DNA reads TGTGCCAGTAGTCCCGCGGGGGCTGGCAATCAGCCCCAGCATTTT. Translated: CASSPAGAGNQPQHF.

Written as DNA, the CDR3 is TGTGCCAGCAGTTACGTCGGGGGGCGCTTAGATACGCAGTATTTT. Amino acids: CASSYVGGRLDTQYF. The rearrangement joins TRBV6-5 to TRBJ2-3, with D possibly TRBD2 on 7 matching bases. This CDR3 region has 15 residues. The V gene's germline CDR1 is MNHEY and CDR2 SVGAGI. V was shortened by 2 bases and J by 5 bases, with 14 bases between the two germline ends.

This clone was counted a single time. J is TRBJ1-2 and V is TRBV19, with TRBD1 matching 10 bases. J gave up 1 base and V 4 bases, and 6 bases lay outside the gene matches. This CDR3 is built from 16 residues. Germline V gene sequence: CDR1 LNHDA, CDR2 SQIVND (reference sequence). The CDR3 DNA reads as TGTGCCAGTAGTACCCGACAGGGGGCGCGTAACTATGGCTACACCTTC. This codes for CASSTRQGARNYGYTF.

Only a few counts were recorded for this clone. V usage is TRBV2 and J usage is TRBJ1-3; TRBD1 matches at 8 bases. V dropped 6 bases and J dropped 9; count of bases not matched to a gene: 7. Per the germline V gene, CDR1 is SNHLY and CDR2 is FYNNEI. CDR3 length: 13 residues. CDR3 region: CASSFRQGSTIYF. CDR3 nucleotides: TGTGCCAGCAGCTTCCGACAGGGGAGCACCATATATTTT.

V gene TRBV5-1 combines with J gene TRBJ1-4; D is perhaps TRBD1 (6 bases). From germline, CDR1 is SGHRS and CDR2 YFSETQ. V was cut by 3 bases and J by 0 bases, with 15 bases left in between. This CDR3 has 17 amino acids. The CDR3 DNA reads TGCGCCAGCAGCTCTAGCGGGGACATTGCAACTAATGAAAAACTGTTTTTT. Its protein product is CASSSSGDIATNEKLFF.

This chain connects TRBV7-2 to TRBJ2-1; 9 bases fit TRBD1. This CDR3 is built from 15 residues. The germline V gene has CDR1 SGHTA and CDR2 FQGNSA. Unmatched junction bases numbered 4, after V lost 2 bases and J lost 5 bases. For the CDR3, the DNA is TGTGCCAGCAGCTTACTGGGACAGGGAAACAATGAGCAGTTCTTC. Translating gives CASSLLGQGNNEQFF. Using reference TRBV7-2 and TRBJ2-1 for the parts outside the CDR3, the full variable domain is GAGVSQSPSNKVTEKGKDVELRCDPISGHTALYWYRQSLGQGLEFLIYFQGNSAPDKSGLPSDRFSAERTGGSVSTLTIQRTQQEDSAVYLCASSLLGQGNNEQFFGPGTRLTVL.

V usage is TRBV5-4 and J usage is TRBJ2-1; D is undetermined. Germline CDR1 is SGHNT and CDR2 is YYREEE (reference sequence). The V end lost 2 bases, the J end lost 9 bases, and 9 bases lay between the germline ends. This CDR3 region has 12 residues. The CDR3 sequence: CASSFPTGEQFF. In DNA, the CDR3 is TGTGCCAGCAGCTTCCCCACGGGTGAGCAGTTCTTC.

V gene TRBV12-2 combines with J gene TRBJ2-1; the D call of TRBD1 is as the table states it, not checked on the DNA. TRBV12-2 is noted as a pseudogene. The CDR3 is 21 amino acids. CDR3: CASRLRFPHPLGPLSYGEQFF. As DNA, the CDR3 is TGTGCAAGTCGCTTACGGTTTCCCCACCCCCTGGGGCCCCTTTCCTATGGTGAGCAGTTCTTC.

Here the CDR3 DNA reads TGCGCCAGCAGTGGATCCGGCGAGCAGTACTTC. It codes for CASSGSGEQYF. The chain has TRBV10-1 and TRBJ2-7; D not certain. V was pared by 4 bases and J by 6 bases, with 7 bases between. Germline CDR1 reads WNHNN; CDR2 reads SYGVQD (reference sequence). The CDR3 totals 11 residues.

The V call is TRBV27, the J call TRBJ2-7; D unresolved. Germline V CDR1 and CDR2: MNHEY, SMNVEV (reference sequence). The V end lost 5 bases, the J end lost 6 bases, and 11 bases lay between the germline ends. CDR3 length: 12 amino acids. CDR3 nucleotide sequence: TGTGCCAGCAGTCCCCCGGGTTCCGAGCAGTACTTC. Its translation is CASSPPGSEQYF.

Points on this clone: A junction boundary mismatches the germline segment, possibly from a read error. V gene TRBV7-2 combines with J gene TRBJ2-2; TRBD2 aligns across 7 bases. The CDR3 length is 16 residues. Germline lookup yields CDR1 SGHTA and CDR2 FQGNSA. The CDR3 region has the DNA TGTGCCAGCAACTTACGTGGGGGAGGGAATACCGGGGAGCTGTTTTTT. The encoded protein is CASNLRGGGNTGELFF.

The chain joins TRBV19 to TRBJ2-7, with D possibly matching TRBD2 (6 bases). The CDR3 sequence is 13 residues long. CDR1 LNHDA and CDR2 SQIVND come from the germline V gene (reference sequence). V shed 1 base and J shed 6 bases, with 10 bases lying between them. The CDR3 reads CASSIAGVSEQYF. The CDR3 region has the DNA TGTGCCAGTAGTATAGCGGGAGTATCCGAGCAGTACTTC. The full variable domain, completed using reference TRBV19 and TRBJ2-7, is DGGITQSPKYLFRKEGQNVTLSCEQNLNHDAMYWYRQDPGQGLRLIYYSQIVNDFQKGDIAEGYSVSREKKESFPLTVTSAQKNPTAFYLCASSIAGVSEQYFGPGTRLTVT.

This clone was seen a single time. This chain links TRBV7-6 with TRBJ2-2; TRBD2 aligns across 9 bases. Germline lookup yields CDR1 SGHVS and CDR2 FNYEAQ. This CDR3 comprises 17 residues. J lost 7 bases, V lost 5 bases, and 14 bases had no gene match. CDR3 amino acids: CASSPRGSGSPFGELFF. The CDR3 bases are TGTGCCAGCAGCCCCCGTGGTAGCGGGAGTCCGTTCGGGGAGCTGTTTTTT.

The CDR3 sequence: CASSLDRRLGNTIYF. The CDR3, as DNA: TGTGCCAGCAGCCTGGACAGGAGGTTGGGAAACACCATATATTTT. V and J are TRBV7-8 and TRBJ1-3, with TRBD1 identical over 7 bases. The CDR3 spans 15 residues. The V gene end was trimmed by 5 bases and the J gene end by 4 bases; junction bases not matched to a gene: 8. CDR1 and CDR2 from the germline V gene are SGHVS and FQNEAQ.

This clone was detected only a few times. The chain has TRBV18 and TRBJ2-1, with a tentative D call TRBD1 (5 bases). Germline V gives CDR1 KGHSH, CDR2 LQKENI. CDR3 length: 15 amino acids. Trimming cost V 1 base and J 2 bases, with 9 bases left between them. This CDR3 reads CASSPRTGAYNEQFF. Written as DNA, the CDR3 is TGTGCCAGCTCACCACGTACAGGAGCCTACAATGAGCAGTTCTTC. The full variable domain, its missing parts supplied by reference TRBV18 and TRBJ2-1, is NAGVMQNPRHLVRRRGQEARLRCSPMKGHSHVYWYRQLPEEGLKFMVYLQKENIIDESGMPKERFSAEFPKEGPSILRIQQVVRGDSAAYFCASSPRTGAYNEQFFGPGTRLTVL.

The genes are TRBV10-3 and TRBJ2-1, with 7 bases aligning to TRBD1. Germline V gene data show CDR1 as ENHRY and CDR2 as SYGVKD. The CDR3 length is 16 residues. V dropped 4 bases and J dropped 0; count of bases not matched to a gene: 6. CDR3 bases: TGTGCCATCAGTGGACAGGGTCCCGACTCCTACAATGAGCAGTTCTTC. Encoded protein: CAISGQGPDSYNEQFF.

In the case of this clone: A much larger clone is a single base away; this may be a read error. This CDR3 is also generated by other DNA sequences in the sample. The genes are TRBV19 and TRBJ1-2; a weak D match, TRBD1 (5 bases). The V and J ends lost 3 bases and 2 bases respectively, with 10 bases between them. Germline V gene data show CDR1 as LNHDA and CDR2 as SQIVND (reference sequence). This CDR3 has 14 amino acids. The DNA of the CDR3 is TGTGCCAGTAGTATCCCCGCAGGGAACTATGGCTACACCTTC. Encoded protein: CASSIPAGNYGYTF.

The rearrangement uses TRBV3-1 (or the pseudogene TRBV3-2) and TRBJ1-4; 10 bases align to TRBD1. The length of the CDR3 is 17 residues. The germline V gene encodes CDR1 LGHDT and CDR2 YNNKEL (reference sequence). J lost 0 bases, V lost 3 bases, and 4 bases had no gene match. CDR3 region: CASSHGTGASTNEKLFF. The CDR3, as DNA: TGTGCCAGCAGCCACGGGACAGGGGCCTCAACTAATGAAAAACTGTTTTTT.

This clone has just a few counts. The rearrangement links TRBV19 to TRBJ2-2; TRBD2 matches at 13 bases. Germline V lookup: CDR1 LNHDA, CDR2 SQIVND (reference sequence). This CDR3 has 17 amino acids. Trimming removed 5 bases from V and 1 base from J; junction bases left unmatched: 4. The CDR3 sequence: CASSAWTSGGNTGELFF. CDR3 DNA sequence: TGTGCCAGTAGTGCGTGGACTAGCGGGGGGAACACCGGGGAGCTGTTTTTT.

J is TRBJ2-2 and V is TRBV3-1 (or the pseudogene TRBV3-2); D perhaps matches TRBD2 (5 bases). Per the germline V gene, CDR1 is LGHDT and CDR2 is YNNKEL (reference sequence). Trimming removed 1 base from V and 4 bases from J, with 13 bases in between. This CDR3 is 16 amino acids long. CDR3 sequence reads: CASSQGGHRGTGELFF. Here the CDR3 DNA reads TGTGCCAGCAGCCAAGGCGGGCACCGAGGCACCGGGGAGCTGTTTTTT.